Listed here are 5 T cell receptor beta chains from one sample, sequenced in a study of sequential checkpoint blockade in melanoma. Only in-frame clones appear in the TCRdb table, and some are missing; sequencing was by immunoSEQ multiplex PCR. The data show 18,000 or so clones, around 68% seen once. Documented treatment: randomized to nivolumab then ipilimumab (arm A) or the reverse (arm B). This material consisted of CD8+ T cells sorted from blood (inferred from file names), taken from a patient given nivolumab and ipilimumab in sequence. These receptors came from a human donor with melanoma.

The chain couples TRBV4-1 to TRBJ1-2; the match to TRBD1 covers 10 bases. With 1 base clipped from V and 4 bases from J, the junction kept 9 bases outside the gene matches. Germline CDR1 reads MGHRA; CDR2 reads YSYEKL. CDR3 size: 17 residues. The CDR3 DNA is TGCGCCAGCAGCCAAGGGGCGGGACAGGGGCTACTCTATGGCTACACCTTC. Its translation is CASSQGAGQGLLYGYTF.

Concerning this clone itself: Other DNA sequences in this specimen translate into the identical CDR3. The CDR3 region has the DNA TGTGCCACCATCGGGACTAGTGGGAGTTCCTACGAGCAGTACTTC. The encoded protein is CATIGTSGSSYEQYF. The chain joins TRBV19 to TRBJ2-7; TRBD2 aligns across 8 bases. V dropped 10 bases and J dropped 1; count of bases not matched to a gene: 12. The CDR3 totals 15 residues. The germline CDR1 and CDR2 sequences are LNHDA and SQIVND (reference sequence).

The chain has TRBV6-6 and TRBJ2-1; D is possibly TRBD2 (6 bases). Germline V gene sequence: CDR1 MNHNY, CDR2 SVGAGI (reference sequence). CDR3 length equals 14 residues. The V end lost 10 bases, the J end lost 0 bases, and 13 bases lay between the germline ends. The CDR3 sequence is CATMGDFSYNEQFF. CDR3 coding DNA: TGTGCCACCATGGGGGACTTCTCCTACAATGAGCAGTTCTTC.

By share of the sample, this clone is medium-sized. This rearrangement joins TRBV7-9 to TRBJ1-4, with 7 positions matching TRBD1. Germline trimming cut 0 bases from V and 5 bases from J; bases unmatched to any gene: 6. This CDR3 is built from 16 residues. CDR1 and CDR2 (germline): SEHNR, FQNEAQ (reference sequence). The CDR3 protein is CASSLAESGGNEKLFF. The CDR3 DNA reads TGTGCCAGCAGCTTAGCCGAGTCAGGGGGAAATGAAAAACTGTTTTTT.

CDR3 in DNA: TGTGCCAGCAGCCAAGTACAGACTGAAGCTTTCTTT. Its translation: CASSQVQTEAFF. The genes are TRBV14 and TRBJ1-1; no definite D call. CDR1 and CDR2 (germline): SGHDN, FVKESK. V was cut by 1 base and J by 5 bases, with 5 bases left in between. The CDR3 sequence is 12 residues long.